The present T cell receptor (beta chain) was sequenced within a study of T cells after yellow fever vaccination. General study results and limits: Contaminating bulk clonotypes could be abundant in FACS-sorted repertoires. Post-booster reappearance was seen for most primary-vaccination clones (roughly 96% CD4, 80% to 90% CD8). Clonotypes found in both CD4 and CD8 compartments made up a small share.

V was cut by 2 bases and J by 1 base, with 8 bases left in between. This CDR3 is 14 amino acids long. TCR cDNA, made by 5'RACE template switching, carried an added universal primer site and UMIs. MiXCR was run by TCRdb on the 5' RACE reads, yielding one entry per CDR3 protein. The sample lists 340,000 or so distinct CDR3 sequences, approximately 12% occurring once. This clonotype occurred a few times. No antigen is known for it. The material sequenced was CD4+ T cells sorted from PBMCs, taken 15 days after the yellow fever booster vaccination. The clonotype was recovered from a young man who received the YFV17D yellow fever vaccine. The rearrangement uses TRBV12-3 or TRBV12-4 and TRBJ1-1, with a possible D match to TRBD1 (6 bases). For the CDR3, the DNA is TGTGCCAGCAGTTTAAGGGGGGCGAACACTGAAGCTTTCTTT. The encoded protein is CASSLRGANTEAFF.